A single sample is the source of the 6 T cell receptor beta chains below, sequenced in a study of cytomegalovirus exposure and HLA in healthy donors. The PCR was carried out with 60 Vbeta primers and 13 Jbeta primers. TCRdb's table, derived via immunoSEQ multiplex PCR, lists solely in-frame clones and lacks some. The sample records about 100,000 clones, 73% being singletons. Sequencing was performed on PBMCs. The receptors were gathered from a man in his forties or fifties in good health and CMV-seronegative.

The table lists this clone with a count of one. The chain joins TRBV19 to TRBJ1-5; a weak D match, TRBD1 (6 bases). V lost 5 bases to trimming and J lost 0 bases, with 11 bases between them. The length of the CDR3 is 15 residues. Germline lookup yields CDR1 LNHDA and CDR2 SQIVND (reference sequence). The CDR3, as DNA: TGTGCCAGTAGTGGGGGCAGGGGTAGCAATCAGCCCCAGCATTTT. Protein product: CASSGGRGSNQPQHF. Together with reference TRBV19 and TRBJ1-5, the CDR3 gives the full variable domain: DGGITQSPKYLFRKEGQNVTLSCEQNLNHDAMYWYRQDPGQGLRLIYYSQIVNDFQKGDIAEGYSVSREKKESFPLTVTSAQKNPTAFYLCASSGGRGSNQPQHFGDGTRLSIL.

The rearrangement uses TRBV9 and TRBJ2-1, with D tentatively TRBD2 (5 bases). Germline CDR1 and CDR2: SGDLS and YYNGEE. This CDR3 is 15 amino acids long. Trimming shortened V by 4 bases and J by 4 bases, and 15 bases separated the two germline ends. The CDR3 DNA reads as TGTGCCAGCAGCCCACGAGCGGTCTCGTACAATGAGCAGTTCTTC. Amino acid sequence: CASSPRAVSYNEQFF.

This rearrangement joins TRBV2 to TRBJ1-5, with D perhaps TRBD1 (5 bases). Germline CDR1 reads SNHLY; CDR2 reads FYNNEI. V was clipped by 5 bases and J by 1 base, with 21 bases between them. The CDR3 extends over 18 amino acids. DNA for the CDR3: TGTGCCAGCAGTTGGGACTTTCAATTGGCAGGGAGCAATCAGCCCCAGCATTTT. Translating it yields CASSWDFQLAGSNQPQHF.

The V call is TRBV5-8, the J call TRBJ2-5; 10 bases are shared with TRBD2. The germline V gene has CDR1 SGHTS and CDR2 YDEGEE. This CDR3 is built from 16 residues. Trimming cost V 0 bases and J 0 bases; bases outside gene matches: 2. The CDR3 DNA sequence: TGTGCCAGCAGCTTGGGTAGCGGGGGGTACCAAGAGACCCAGTACTTC. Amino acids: CASSLGSGGYQETQYF.

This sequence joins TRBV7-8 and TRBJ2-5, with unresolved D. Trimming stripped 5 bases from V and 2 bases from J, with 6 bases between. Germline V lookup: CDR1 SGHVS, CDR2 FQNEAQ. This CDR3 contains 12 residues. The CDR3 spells CASSQIQETQYF. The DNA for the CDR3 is TGTGCCAGCAGCCAAATTCAAGAGACCCAGTACTTC.

The CDR3 region is CAVDSGTSSLNEQFF. The CDR3 DNA reads as TGTGCCGTAGACTCCGGGACTAGCTCTCTCAATGAGCAGTTCTTC. V usage is TRBV19 and J usage is TRBJ2-1; 9 nucleotides align to TRBD2. The V and J ends lost 11 bases and 6 bases, in that order; junction bases with no gene match: 14. CDR1 and CDR2 from the germline V gene are LNHDA and SQIVND (reference sequence). The CDR3 contains 15 residues.